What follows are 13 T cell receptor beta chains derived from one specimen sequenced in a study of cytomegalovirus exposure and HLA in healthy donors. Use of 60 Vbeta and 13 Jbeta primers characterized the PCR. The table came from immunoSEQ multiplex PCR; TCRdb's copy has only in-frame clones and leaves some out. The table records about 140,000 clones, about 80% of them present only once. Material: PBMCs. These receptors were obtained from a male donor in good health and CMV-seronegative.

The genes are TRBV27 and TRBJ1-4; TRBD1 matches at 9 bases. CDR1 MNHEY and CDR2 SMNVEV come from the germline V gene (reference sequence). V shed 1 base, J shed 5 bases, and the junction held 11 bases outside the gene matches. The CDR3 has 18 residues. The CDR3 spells CASSLYGQGTPVNEKLFF. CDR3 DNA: TGTGCCAGCAGTTTATACGGACAGGGGACACCAGTAAATGAAAAACTGTTTTTT.

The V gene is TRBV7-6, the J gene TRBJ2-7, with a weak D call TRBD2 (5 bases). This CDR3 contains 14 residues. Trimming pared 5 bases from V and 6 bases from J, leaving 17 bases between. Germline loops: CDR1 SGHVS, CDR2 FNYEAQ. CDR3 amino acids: CASSPITVAGEQYF. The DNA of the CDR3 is TGTGCCAGCAGCCCAATTACTGTCGCGGGCGAGCAGTACTTC.

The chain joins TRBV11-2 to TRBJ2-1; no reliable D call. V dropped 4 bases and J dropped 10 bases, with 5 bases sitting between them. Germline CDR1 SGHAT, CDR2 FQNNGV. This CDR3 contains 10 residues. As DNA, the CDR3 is TGTGCCAGCAGCTCGGAGGAGCAGTTCTTC. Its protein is CASSSEEQFF.

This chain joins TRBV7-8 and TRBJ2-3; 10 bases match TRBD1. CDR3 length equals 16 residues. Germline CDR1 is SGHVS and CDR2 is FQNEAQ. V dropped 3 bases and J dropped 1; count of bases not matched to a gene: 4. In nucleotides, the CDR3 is TGTGCCAGCAGCTTGTTGGGGACAGGGGGCACAGATACGCAGTATTTT. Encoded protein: CASSLLGTGGTDTQYF.

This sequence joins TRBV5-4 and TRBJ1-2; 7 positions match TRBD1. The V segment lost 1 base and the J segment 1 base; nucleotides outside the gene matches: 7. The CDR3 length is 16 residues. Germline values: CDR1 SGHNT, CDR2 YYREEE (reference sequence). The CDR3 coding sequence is TGTGCCAGCAGCTTGTCAGGGGGACAGTATAACTATGGCTACACCTTC. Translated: CASSLSGGQYNYGYTF.

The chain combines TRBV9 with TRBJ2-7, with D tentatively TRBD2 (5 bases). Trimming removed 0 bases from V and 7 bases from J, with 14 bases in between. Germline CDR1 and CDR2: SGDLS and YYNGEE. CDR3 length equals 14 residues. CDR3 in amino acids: CASSVDPLSGEQYF. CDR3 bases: TGTGCCAGCAGCGTAGATCCCCTTTCGGGGGAGCAGTACTTC.

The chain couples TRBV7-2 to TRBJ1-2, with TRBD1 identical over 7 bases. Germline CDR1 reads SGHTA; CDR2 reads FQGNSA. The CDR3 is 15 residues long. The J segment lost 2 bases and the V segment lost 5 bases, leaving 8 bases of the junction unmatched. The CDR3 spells CASSQGGRGNYGYTF. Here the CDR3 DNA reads TGTGCCAGCAGCCAGGGGGGCAGGGGGAACTATGGCTACACCTTC.

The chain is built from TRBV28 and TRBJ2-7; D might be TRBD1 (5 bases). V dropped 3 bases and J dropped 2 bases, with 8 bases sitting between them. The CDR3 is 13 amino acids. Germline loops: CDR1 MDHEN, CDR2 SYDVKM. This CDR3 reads CASSLSRAYEQYF. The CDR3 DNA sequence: TGTGCCAGCAGTTTGTCCAGGGCCTACGAGCAGTACTTC.

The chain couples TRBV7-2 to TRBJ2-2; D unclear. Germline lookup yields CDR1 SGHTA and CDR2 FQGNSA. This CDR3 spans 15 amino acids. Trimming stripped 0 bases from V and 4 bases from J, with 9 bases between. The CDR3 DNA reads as TGTGCCAGCAGCTTAGCCGGGTCCTCCACCGGGGAGCTGTTTTTT. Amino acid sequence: CASSLAGSSTGELFF.

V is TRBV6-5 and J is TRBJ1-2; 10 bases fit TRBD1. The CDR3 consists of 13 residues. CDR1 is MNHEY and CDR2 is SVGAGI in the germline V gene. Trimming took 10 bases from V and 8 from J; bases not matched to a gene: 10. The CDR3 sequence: CATGDRGYTGYTF. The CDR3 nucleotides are TGTGCCACCGGGGACAGGGGATATACAGGCTACACCTTC.

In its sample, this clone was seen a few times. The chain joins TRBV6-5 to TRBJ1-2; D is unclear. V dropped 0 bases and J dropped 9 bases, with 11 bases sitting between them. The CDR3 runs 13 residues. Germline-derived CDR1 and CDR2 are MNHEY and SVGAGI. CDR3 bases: TGTGCCAGCAGTTACTCATCGGGGAGTAGCTACACCTTC. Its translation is CASSYSSGSSYTF.

The CDR3 DNA reads TGTGCCAGCAGTGGGGAGACAGGAGAGACCCAGTACTTC. Encoded protein: CASSGETGETQYF. The chain couples TRBV2 to TRBJ2-5; D possibly corresponds to TRBD1 (6 bases). Germline CDR1 and CDR2: SNHLY and FYNNEI. Deletions cut 4 bases from V and 4 bases from J, with 10 bases between. This CDR3 spans 13 amino acids.

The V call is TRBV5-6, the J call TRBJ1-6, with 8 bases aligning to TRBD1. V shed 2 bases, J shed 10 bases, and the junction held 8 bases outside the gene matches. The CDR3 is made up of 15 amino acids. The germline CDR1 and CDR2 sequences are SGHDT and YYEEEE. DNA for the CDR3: TGTGCCAGCAGCTTCTCAGACAGGGGATTCTCACCCCTCCACTTT. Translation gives CASSFSDRGFSPLHF.